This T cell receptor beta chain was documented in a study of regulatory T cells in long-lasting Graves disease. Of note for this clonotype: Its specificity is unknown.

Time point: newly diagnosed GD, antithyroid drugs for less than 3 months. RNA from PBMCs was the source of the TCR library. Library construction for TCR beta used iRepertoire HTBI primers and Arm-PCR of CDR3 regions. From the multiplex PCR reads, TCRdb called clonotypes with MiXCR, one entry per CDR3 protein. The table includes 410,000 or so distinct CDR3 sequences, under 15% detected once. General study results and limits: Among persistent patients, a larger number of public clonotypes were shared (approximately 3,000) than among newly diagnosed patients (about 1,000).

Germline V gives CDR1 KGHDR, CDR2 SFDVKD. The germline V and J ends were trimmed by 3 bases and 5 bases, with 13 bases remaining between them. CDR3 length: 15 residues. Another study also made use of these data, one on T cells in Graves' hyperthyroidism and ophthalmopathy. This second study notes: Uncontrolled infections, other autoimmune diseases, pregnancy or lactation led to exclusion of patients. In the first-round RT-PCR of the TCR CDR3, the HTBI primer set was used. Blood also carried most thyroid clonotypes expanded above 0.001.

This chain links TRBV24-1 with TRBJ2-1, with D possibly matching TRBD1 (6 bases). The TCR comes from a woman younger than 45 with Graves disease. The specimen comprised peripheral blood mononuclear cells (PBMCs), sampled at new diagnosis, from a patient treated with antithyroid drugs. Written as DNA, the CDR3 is TGTGCCACCAGTGATCCTAGGGGGATGGACAATGAGCAGTTCTTC. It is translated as CATSDPRGMDNEQFF.